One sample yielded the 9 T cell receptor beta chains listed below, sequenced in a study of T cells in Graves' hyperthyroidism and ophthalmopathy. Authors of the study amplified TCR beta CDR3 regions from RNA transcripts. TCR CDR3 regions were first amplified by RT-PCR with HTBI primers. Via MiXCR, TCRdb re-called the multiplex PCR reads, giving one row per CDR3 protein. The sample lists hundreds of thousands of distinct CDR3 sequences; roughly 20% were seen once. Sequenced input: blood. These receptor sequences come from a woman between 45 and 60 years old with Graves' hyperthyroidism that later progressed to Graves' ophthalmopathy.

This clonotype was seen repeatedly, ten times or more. Here the CDR3 DNA reads TGTGCCAGCAGCAAAACGGGTAGACGCGGTGAGCAGTTCTTC. Residues: CASSKTGRRGEQFF. This chain links TRBV7-3 with TRBJ2-1; D remains ambiguous. There are 14 residues in the CDR3. Trimming pared 5 bases from V and 9 bases from J, leaving 17 bases between. Germline V gene sequence: CDR1 SGHTA, CDR2 FQGTGA.

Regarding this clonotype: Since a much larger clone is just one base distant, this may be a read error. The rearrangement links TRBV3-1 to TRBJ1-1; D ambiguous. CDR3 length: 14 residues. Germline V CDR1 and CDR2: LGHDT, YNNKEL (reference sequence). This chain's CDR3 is CANSQVEVGAEAFF. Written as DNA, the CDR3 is TGTGCCAACAGCCAAGTCGAGGTTGGGGCTGAAGCTTTCTTT. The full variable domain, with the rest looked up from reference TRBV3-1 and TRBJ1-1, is DTAVSQTPKYLVTQMGNDKSIKCEQNLGHDTMYWYKQDSKKFLKIMFSYNNKELIINETVPNRFSPKSPDKAHLNLHINSLELGDSAVYFCANSQVEVGAEAFFGQGTRLTVV.

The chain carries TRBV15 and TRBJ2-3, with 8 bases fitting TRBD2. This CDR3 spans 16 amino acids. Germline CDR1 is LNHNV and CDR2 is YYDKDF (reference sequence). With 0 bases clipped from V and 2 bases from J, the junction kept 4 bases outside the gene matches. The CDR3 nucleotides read TGTGCCACCAGCAGAGATGGAGCGGGGGACACAGATACGCAGTATTTT. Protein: CATSRDGAGDTDTQYF.

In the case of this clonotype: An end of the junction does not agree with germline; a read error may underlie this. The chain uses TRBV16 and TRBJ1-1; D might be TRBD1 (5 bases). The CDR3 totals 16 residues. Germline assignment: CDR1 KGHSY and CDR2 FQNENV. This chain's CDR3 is CASSRAGLNPNTEAFF. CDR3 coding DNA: TGTGCCAGCAGCCGCGCGGGGCTTAACCCGAACACTGAGGCTTTCTTT.

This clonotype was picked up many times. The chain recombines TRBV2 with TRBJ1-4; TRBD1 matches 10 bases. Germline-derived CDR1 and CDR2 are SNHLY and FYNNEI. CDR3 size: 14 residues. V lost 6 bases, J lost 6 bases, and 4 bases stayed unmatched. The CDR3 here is CASRVTGGDEKLFF. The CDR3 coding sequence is TGTGCCAGCAGAGTGACAGGGGGCGATGAAAAACTGTTTTTT.

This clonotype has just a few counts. CDR3 sequence reads: CASSEGRRGLHGEQFF. In DNA, the CDR3 is TGTGCCAGCAGTGAAGGTCGACGGGGGCTGCATGGTGAGCAGTTCTTC. The rearrangement uses TRBV6-1 and TRBJ2-1; either TRBD1 or TRBD2 may fit D (6 bases each). Trimming took off 1 base at V and 9 bases at J, with 19 bases between the two ends. The CDR3 extends over 16 amino acids. Per germline, CDR1 MNHNS and CDR2 SASEGT.

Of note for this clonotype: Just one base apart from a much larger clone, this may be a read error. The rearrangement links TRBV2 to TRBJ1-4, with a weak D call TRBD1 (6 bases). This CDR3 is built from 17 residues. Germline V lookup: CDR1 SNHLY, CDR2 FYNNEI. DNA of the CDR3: TGTGCCAGCAGTGAATTCAGGGGTCAGGCAACTAATGAAGAACTGTTTTTT. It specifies CASSEFRGQATNEELFF.

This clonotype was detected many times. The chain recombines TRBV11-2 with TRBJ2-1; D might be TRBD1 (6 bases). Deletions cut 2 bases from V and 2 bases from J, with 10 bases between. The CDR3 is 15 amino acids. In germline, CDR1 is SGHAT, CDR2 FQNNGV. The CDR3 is CASSLYWDTYNEQFF. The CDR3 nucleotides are TGTGCCAGCAGCTTATATTGGGACACCTACAATGAGCAGTTCTTC.

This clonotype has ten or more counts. CDR3 sequence reads: CASSLQQTNTGELFF. In DNA, the CDR3 is TGCGCCAGCAGCTTGCAACAGACGAACACCGGGGAGCTGTTTTTT. The V gene is TRBV5-1, the J gene TRBJ2-2; D not resolved. Germline V lookup: CDR1 SGHRS, CDR2 YFSETQ. The CDR3 extends over 15 amino acids. With 1 base removed from V and 0 bases from J, the gap between germline ends came to 7 bases.